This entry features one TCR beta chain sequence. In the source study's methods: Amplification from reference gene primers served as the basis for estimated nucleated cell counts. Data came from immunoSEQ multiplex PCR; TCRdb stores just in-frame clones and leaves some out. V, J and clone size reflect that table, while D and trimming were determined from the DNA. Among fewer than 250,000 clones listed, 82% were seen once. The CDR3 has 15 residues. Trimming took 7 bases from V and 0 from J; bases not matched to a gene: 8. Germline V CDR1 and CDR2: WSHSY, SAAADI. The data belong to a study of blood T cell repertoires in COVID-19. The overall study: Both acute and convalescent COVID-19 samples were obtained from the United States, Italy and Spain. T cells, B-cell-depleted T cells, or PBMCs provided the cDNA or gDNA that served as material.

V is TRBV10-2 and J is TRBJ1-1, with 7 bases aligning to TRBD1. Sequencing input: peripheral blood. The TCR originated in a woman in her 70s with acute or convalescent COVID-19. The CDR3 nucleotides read TGCGCCAGCATTCGGGACAGAATTATGAACACTGAAGCTTTCTTT. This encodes CASIRDRIMNTEAFF.